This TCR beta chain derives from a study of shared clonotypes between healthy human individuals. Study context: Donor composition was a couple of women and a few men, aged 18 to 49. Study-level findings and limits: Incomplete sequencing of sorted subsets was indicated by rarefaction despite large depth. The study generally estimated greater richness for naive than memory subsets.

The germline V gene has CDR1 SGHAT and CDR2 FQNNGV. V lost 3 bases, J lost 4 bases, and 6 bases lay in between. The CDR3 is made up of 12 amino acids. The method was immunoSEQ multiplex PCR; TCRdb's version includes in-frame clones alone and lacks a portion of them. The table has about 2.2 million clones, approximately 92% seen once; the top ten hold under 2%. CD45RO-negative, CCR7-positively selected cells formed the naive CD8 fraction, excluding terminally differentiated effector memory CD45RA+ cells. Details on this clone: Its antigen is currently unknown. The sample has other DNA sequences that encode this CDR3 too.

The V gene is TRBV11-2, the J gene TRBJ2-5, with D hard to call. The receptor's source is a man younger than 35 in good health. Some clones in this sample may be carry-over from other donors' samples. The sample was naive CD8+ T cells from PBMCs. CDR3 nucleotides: TGTGCCAGCAGCTTGTCCGGAGAGACCCAGTACTTC. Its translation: CASSLSGETQYF.